A single sample gave rise to the 27 T cell receptor beta chains below, sequenced in a study of blood T cells in healthy people across ages. Combining a sample-barcoded 5' primer with a J-beta primer mix, a second PCR ran for roughly 7 to 12 cycles. TCRdb ran MiXCR on the 5' RACE reads and lists one entry per CDR3 protein. The table shows over 500,000 distinct CDR3 sequences, with approximately 26% occurring only once. These sequences were also reported in another study, on T cells of mothers and their children.

Source material: blood. The receptors were gathered from a boy between 2 and 10 years old in good health.

V gene TRBV7-9 combines with J gene TRBJ2-3, with D possibly being TRBD2 (5 bases). V lost 3 bases and J lost 0, with 7 bases in between. The CDR3 covers 14 residues. Germline CDR1 and CDR2: SEHNR and FQNEAQ (reference sequence). For the CDR3, the DNA is TGTGCCAGCAGCTTCGAGCGGAGCACAGATACGCAGTATTTT. This translates into CASSFERSTDTQYF.

To note about this clonotype: No conserved phenylalanine or tryptophan ends this CDR3, so it is likely a read error. J is TRBJ1-1 and V is TRBV15; no firm D call. This CDR3 has 15 residues. Deletions cut 0 bases from V and 4 bases from J, with 12 bases between. Germline-derived CDR1 and CDR2 are LNHNV and YYDKDF (reference sequence). The CDR3 sequence is CATSRDSGLSTEAFL. The CDR3 DNA follows: TGTGCCACCAGCAGAGATAGTGGGTTGAGCACTGAAGCTTTCCTT.

This clonotype was counted many times. CDR3 residues: CSASNTEAFF. The CDR3 DNA is TGCAGTGCCTCGAACACTGAAGCTTTCTTT. The J gene is TRBJ1-1, the V gene TRBV20-1; D gene uncertain. The CDR3 is 10 residues long. CDR1 is DFQATT, CDR2 SNEGSKA, per germline (reference sequence). Trimming removed 6 bases from V and 1 base from J, with 3 bases in between.

The gene calls are TRBV20-1 and TRBJ1-1, with TRBD1 as a possible D gene (5 bases). Germline CDR1 and CDR2: DFQATT and SNEGSKA (reference sequence). This CDR3 has 14 residues. The V end lost 0 bases, the J end lost 7 bases, and 15 bases lay between the germline ends. CDR3 in DNA: TGCAGTGCTAGAGACCCTAGGGAAGGGGATGAAGCTTTCTTT. Amino acids: CSARDPREGDEAFF.

The V and J genes are TRBV7-9 and TRBJ2-7; TRBD2 might be the D (6 bases). This CDR3 comprises 17 residues. Trimming pared 5 bases from V and 6 bases from J, leaving 26 bases between. Germline V gene data show CDR1 as SEHNR and CDR2 as FQNEAQ (reference sequence). The CDR3 region is CASSTTIGTAVRSEQYF. For the CDR3, the DNA is TGTGCCAGCAGCACGACGATAGGGACTGCAGTCCGTTCCGAGCAGTACTTC. Supplemented by reference TRBV7-9 and TRBJ2-7, the full variable domain reads DTGVSQNPRHKITKRGQNVTFRCDPISEHNRLYWYRQTLGQGPEFLTYFQNEAQLEKSRLLSDRFSAERPKGSFSTLEIQRTEQGDSAMYLCASSTTIGTAVRSEQYFGPGTRLTVT.

In DNA, the CDR3 is TGTGCCAGCAGTGTAAGGCCCACCGGGGAGCTGTTTTTT. Translation: CASSVRPTGELFF. J is TRBJ2-2 and V is TRBV6-1, with D unclear. Germline assignment: CDR1 MNHNS and CDR2 SASEGT. The CDR3 is 13 residues long. The V and J ends lost 4 bases and 4 bases respectively, with 7 bases between them.

This chain joins TRBV5-1 and TRBJ2-3; 8 bases line up with TRBD2. The CDR3 is 13 amino acids. Looked up from germline, CDR1 is SGHRS and CDR2 is YFSETQ. Trimming cost V 4 bases and J 4 bases; bases outside gene matches: 2. This CDR3 reads CASSVGLADTQYF. CDR3 DNA sequence: TGCGCCAGCAGCGTGGGACTAGCAGATACGCAGTATTTT.

The CDR3 protein is CASSPRWGVHGYTF. The DNA for the CDR3 is TGTGCCAGCAGCCCCAGATGGGGGGTTCATGGCTACACCTTC. The chain uses TRBV11-2 and TRBJ1-2; D is possibly TRBD1 (5 bases). CDR3 length: 14 amino acids. Trimming removed 5 bases from V and 6 bases from J, with 16 bases in between. Germline assignment: CDR1 SGHAT and CDR2 FQNNGV.

Ten or more counts support this clonotype. The V call is TRBV27, the J call TRBJ2-7; tentative D call: TRBD1 (6 bases). This CDR3 contains 15 residues. V lost 2 bases, J lost 0 bases, and 11 bases lay in between. Germline CDR1 MNHEY, CDR2 SMNVEV (reference sequence). The CDR3 reads CASSLDGTPSYEQYF. In DNA form, the CDR3 reads TGTGCCAGCAGTTTAGACGGGACACCCTCCTACGAGCAGTACTTC.

V gene TRBV12-3 or TRBV12-4 combines with J gene TRBJ2-2, with 16 bases that match TRBD2. CDR3 length: 18 amino acids. Germline trimming cut 5 bases from V and 6 bases from J; bases unmatched to any gene: 9. This chain's CDR3 is CASSPGLAGGPAPGELFF. CDR3 sequence (DNA): TGTGCCAGCAGTCCGGGACTAGCGGGAGGGCCAGCTCCCGGGGAGCTGTTTTTT.

V gene TRBV11-2 combines with J gene TRBJ2-2; possible D gene TRBD1, 6 bases. V was clipped by 4 bases and J by 7 bases, with 19 bases between them. CDR1 and CDR2 (germline): SGHAT, FQNNGV. The CDR3 runs 16 residues. The CDR3 coding sequence is TGTGCCAGCAGCTCACTGAAATCAGGGGTGCACGGGGAGCTGTTTTTT. Translated: CASSSLKSGVHGELFF. Full variable domain (outside the CDR3, taken from reference TRBV11-2 and TRBJ2-2): EAGVAQSPRYKIIEKRQSVAFWCNPISGHATLYWYQQILGQGPKLLIQFQNNGVVDDSQLPKDRFSAERLKGVDSTLKIQPAKLEDSAVYLCASSSLKSGVHGELFFGEGSRLTVL.

A note on this clonotype: A read error may be the cause here, since a much bigger clone is one base away. V gene TRBV4-3 combines with J gene TRBJ2-2, with D perhaps assigned TRBD1 or TRBD2 (6 bases each). The CDR3 contains 17 residues. V was clipped by 0 bases and J by 6 bases, with 17 bases between them. CDR1 is LGHNA and CDR2 is YSLEER in the germline V gene. The CDR3 region is CASSQERAGHSSGELFF. For the CDR3, the DNA is TGCGCCAGCAGCCAAGAAAGGGCGGGACATTCATCCGGGGAGCTGTTTTTT.

This chain connects TRBV12-3 or TRBV12-4 to TRBJ2-5; D gene ambiguous. Between the trimmed V and J ends, which lost 5 bases and 0 bases, there was a span of 10 bases. There are 14 residues in the CDR3. In nucleotides, the CDR3 is TGTGCCAGCAGTATGGGCACGTACCAAGAGACCCAGTACTTC. Its translation: CASSMGTYQETQYF.

A few counts support this clonotype. CDR3 protein: CASSWGPGRSGANVLTF. In DNA, the CDR3 is TGTGCCAGCAGCTGGGGGCCAGGGCGGTCCGGGGCCAACGTCCTGACTTTC. The chain couples TRBV7-2 to TRBJ2-6; D may be TRBD1 (6 bases). CDR1 is SGHTA and CDR2 is FQGNSA in the germline V gene. The CDR3 length is 17 residues. V was shortened by 4 bases and J by 4 bases, with 17 bases between the two germline ends. Filled out from reference TRBV7-2 and TRBJ2-6, the complete variable domain reads GAGVSQSPSNKVTEKGKDVELRCDPISGHTALYWYRQSLGQGLEFLIYFQGNSAPDKSGLPSDRFSAERTGGSVSTLTIQRTQQEDSAVYLCASSWGPGRSGANVLTFGAGSRLTVL.

This sequence joins TRBV12-3 or TRBV12-4 and TRBJ2-3, with D possibly being TRBD2 (6 bases). The V gene lost 3 bases and the J gene lost 6 bases, with 16 bases spanning the gap. The CDR3 is 15 residues long. The CDR3 nucleotides are TGTGCCAGCAGTTTGAGGAGGGCCAAGTGGGATACGCAGTATTTT. It translates to CASSLRRAKWDTQYF.

A word on this clonotype: Its ends do not fully match the called genes, so a read error is possible. The chain recombines TRBV15 with TRBJ2-7; 7 positions match TRBD2. CDR1 is LNHNV and CDR2 is YYDKDF in the germline V gene (reference sequence). This CDR3 has 13 amino acids. CDR3 DNA sequence: TGTGCCACCAGCAGAGAGCGGGGGTACGAGCATTACTTC. Amino acids: CATSRERGYEHYF.

V usage is TRBV7-2 and J usage is TRBJ1-2; TRBD1 matches 9 bases. V lost 3 bases to trimming and J lost 7 bases; unmatched junction nucleotides: 9. This CDR3 region has 15 residues. CDR1 is SGHTA and CDR2 is FQGNSA in the germline V gene. The CDR3, as DNA: TGTGCCAGCAGCTTGGGGGGACAGGGAGATGGTGGCTACACCTTC. It yields the protein CASSLGGQGDGGYTF.

The chain links TRBV27 to TRBJ2-4; 13 nucleotides match TRBD2. Germline CDR1 is MNHEY and CDR2 is SMNVEV (reference sequence). The CDR3 runs 14 residues. Trimming cost V 5 bases and J 12 bases; bases outside gene matches: 7. CDR3 region: CASSRTSGRVTQYF. As DNA, the CDR3 is TGTGCCAGCAGTCGGACTAGCGGGAGAGTTACTCAGTACTTC.

The CDR3 DNA is TGTGCCAGCAGTTACGTACCGGGACTGGAAGAAACACCCCTCCACTTT. Protein product: CASSYVPGLEETPLHF. The V gene is TRBV7-9, the J gene TRBJ1-6; the D gene is possibly TRBD1 (5 bases). The CDR3 length is 16 residues. Germline CDR1 reads SEHNR; CDR2 reads FQNEAQ (reference sequence). V gave up 6 bases and J gave up 11 bases, with 23 bases separating them.

This chain joins TRBV4-1 and TRBJ2-7, with D hard to call. V dropped 3 bases and J dropped 0 bases, with 9 bases sitting between them. From germline, CDR1 is MGHRA and CDR2 YSYEKL. The CDR3 consists of 14 residues. CDR3 residues: CASSQAGHSYEQYF. The CDR3 coding sequence is TGCGCCAGCAGCCAGGCCGGGCACTCCTACGAGCAGTACTTC.

This chain links TRBV7-9 with TRBJ2-5; 8 nucleotides match TRBD1. This CDR3 has 14 amino acids. The junction had 5 bases not matched to a gene; V was cut back by 3 bases and J by 5 bases. CDR1 SEHNR and CDR2 FQNEAQ come from the germline V gene (reference sequence). The CDR3: CASSFGQGAETQYF. The CDR3 DNA sequence: TGTGCCAGCAGCTTCGGACAGGGTGCTGAGACCCAGTACTTC.

Concerning this clonotype: Germline is not matched at one junction end, which may reflect a read error. The chain recombines TRBV12-3 or TRBV12-4 with TRBJ2-5; TRBD2 matches at 7 bases. The CDR3 consists of 14 residues. Here the CDR3 reads CASSWVAGFETQYF. DNA of the CDR3: TGCGCCAGCAGTTGGGTAGCGGGTTTCGAGACCCAGTACTTC.

This chain connects TRBV20-1 to TRBJ2-3, with D possibly TRBD1 on 6 matching bases. Per the germline V gene, CDR1 is DFQATT and CDR2 is SNEGSKA (reference sequence). The CDR3 contains 15 residues. Between the trimmed V and J ends, which lost 3 bases and 4 bases, there was a span of 17 bases. In nucleotides, the CDR3 is TGCAGTGCTAGTACAAGAGGGGGATTCTCAGATACGCAGTATTTT. Translation gives CSASTRGGFSDTQYF.

This sequence joins TRBV29-1 and TRBJ2-5, with 10 bases matching TRBD1. The tail of the sequence fits TRBJ2-7 better, so the J call may be wrong. Germline CDR1 is SQVTM and CDR2 is ANQGSEA. This CDR3 has 15 residues. Here the CDR3 DNA reads TGCAGCGTTGACTGGGACAGGGGAATAAGTTACGAGCAGTACTTC. This translates into CSVDWDRGISYEQYF.

This chain connects TRBV5-5 to TRBJ2-5, with D hard to call. Germline CDR1 SGHKS, CDR2 YYEKEE (reference sequence). The CDR3 length is 15 residues. The ends were cut back, 5 bases at V and 2 bases at J, with 16 bases in the middle. This CDR3 is CASSWGRAPQETQYF. The DNA of the CDR3 is TGTGCCAGCAGTTGGGGTAGGGCTCCTCAAGAGACCCAGTACTTC.

This chain uses TRBV27 with TRBJ1-4, with D possibly being TRBD1 (6 bases). This CDR3 is 16 amino acids long. Looked up from germline, CDR1 is MNHEY and CDR2 is SMNVEV (reference sequence). V lost 3 bases, J lost 4 bases, and 15 bases lay in between. The CDR3 coding sequence is TGTGCCAGCAGTTTTTCCGACAGGAGGGGTAATGAAAAACTGTTTTTT. This encodes CASSFSDRRGNEKLFF.

The rearrangement joins TRBV12-3 or TRBV12-4 to TRBJ2-2; 10 bases map to TRBD2. The trim removed 6 bases at V and 1 base at J, leaving 5 bases unmatched. The CDR3 has 16 amino acids. The CDR3 here is CASSLGLAENTGELFF. CDR3 nucleotides: TGTGCCAGCAGCCTCGGACTAGCGGAGAACACCGGGGAGCTGTTTTTT.